The rows below give T cell receptor beta chains drawn from one sample of a study of CD8+CD57+ T cells in acquired aplastic anemia. From the reads, TCRdb called clonotypes with MiXCR, one entry per CDR3 protein. This repertoire shows over 150,000 distinct CDR3 sequences, 55% to 65% found once; its top ten account for approximately 46%. Sequencing used sorted CD4+, CD8+, or CD8+CD57+ T cells (not recorded which) from PBMCs. The source of these receptors is a human donor with aplastic anemia. Both conserved end residues are part of each CDR3. Fields, in order: clone size, J gene, D gene, V gene, CDR3 DNA, CDR3 protein. The D gene is left open where the match is weak. Clone size, where shown, is once, few, many, or a class for clones that have expanded.

clone size: NA
J gene: TRBJ1-1
D gene: TRBD1
V gene: TRBV25-1
CDR3 DNA: TGTGCCAGCAGTATCACAGGGGGCGGGACTGAAGCTTTCTTT
CDR3 protein: CASSITGGGTEAFF

clone size: NA
J gene: TRBJ2-7
D gene: NA
V gene: TRBV7-8
CDR3 DNA: TGTGCCAGCACCAAGACTGGGTCCTACGAGCAGTACTTC
CDR3 protein: CASTKTGSYEQYF

clone size: NA
J gene: TRBJ2-3
D gene: NA
V gene: TRBV14
CDR3 DNA: TGTGCCAGCAGCCAAGAAGGCTGGCGGATGACAGATACGCAGTATTTT
CDR3 protein: CASSQEGWRMTDTQYF

clone size: NA
J gene: TRBJ2-5
D gene: NA
V gene: TRBV20-1
CDR3 DNA: TGCAGTGCTTACCAAGAGACCCAGTACTTC
CDR3 protein: CSAYQETQYF

clone size: once
J gene: TRBJ1-5
D gene: NA
V gene: TRBV10-3
CDR3 DNA: TGTGCCATCAGTGAGTCCGGTGGCCGACAGCCCCAGCATTTT
CDR3 protein: CAISESGGRQPQHF

clone size: once
J gene: TRBJ1-1
D gene: TRBD1
V gene: TRBV15
CDR3 DNA: TGTGCCACCAGCAGAGGTAAGGGACAGGGGAACACTGAAGCTTTCTTT
CDR3 protein: CATSRGKGQGNTEAFF

clone size: NA
J gene: TRBJ2-3
D gene: NA
V gene: TRBV7-9
CDR3 DNA: TGTGCCAGCAGCCCCCTTGGGACTTGGACTAGCACAGATACGCAGTATTTT
CDR3 protein: CASSPLGTWTSTDTQYF

clone size: once
J gene: TRBJ1-2
D gene: NA
V gene: TRBV12-3/TRBV12-4
CDR3 DNA: TGTGCCAGCACCATGGGAGGGTGGTATGGCTACACCTTC
CDR3 protein: CASTMGGWYGYTF

clone size: NA
J gene: TRBJ2-7
D gene: NA
V gene: TRBV20-1
CDR3 DNA: TGCAGTGCTACCCTTCACCGGGAGCCATCCTACGAGCAGTACTTC
CDR3 protein: CSATLHREPSYEQYF

clone size: few
J gene: TRBJ2-7
D gene: NA
V gene: TRBV24-1
CDR3 DNA: TGTGCCACCAGTGATCGAGTTACCCACGAGCAGTACTTC
CDR3 protein: CATSDRVTHEQYF

clone size: many
J gene: TRBJ2-7
D gene: TRBD1
V gene: TRBV14
CDR3 DNA: TGTGCCAGCAGCTGGACAGGGGTCTCCTACGAGCAGTACTTC
CDR3 protein: CASSWTGVSYEQYF